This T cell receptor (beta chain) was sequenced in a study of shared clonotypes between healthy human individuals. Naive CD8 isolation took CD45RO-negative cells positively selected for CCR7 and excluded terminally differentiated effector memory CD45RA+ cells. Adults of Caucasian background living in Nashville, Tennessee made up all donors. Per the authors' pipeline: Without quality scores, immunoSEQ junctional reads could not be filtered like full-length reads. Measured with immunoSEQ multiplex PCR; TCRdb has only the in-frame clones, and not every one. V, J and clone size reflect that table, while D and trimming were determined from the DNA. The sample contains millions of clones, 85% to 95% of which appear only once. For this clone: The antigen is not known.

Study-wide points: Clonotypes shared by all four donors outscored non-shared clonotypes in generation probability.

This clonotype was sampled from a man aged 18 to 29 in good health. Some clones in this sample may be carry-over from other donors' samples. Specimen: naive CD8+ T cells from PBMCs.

This CDR3 is CASSSMVSWTGSQPQHF. The CDR3 bases are TGTGCCAGCAGCTCCATGGTGTCGTGGACAGGGAGTCAGCCCCAGCATTTT. The chain employs TRBV7-8 and TRBJ1-5; 8 positions match TRBD1. The CDR3 spans 17 residues. CDR1 and CDR2 (germline): SGHVS, FQNEAQ. Trimming removed 4 bases from V and 6 bases from J; junction bases left unmatched: 14.